The rows below give T cell receptor beta chains drawn from one sample of a study of blood T cell repertoires in COVID-19. Profiled with immunoSEQ multiplex PCR; TCRdb holds only in-frame clones, not every one. The sample yields around 230,000 clones, less than 85% seen once. Sequenced input: peripheral blood. These receptors were taken from a woman between 70 and 85 years old with active or convalescent COVID-19. Each CDR3 is given with its conserved first and last residue. The D gene is left open where the match is weak. The size of a clone is reported for some rows only, either as once, few or many, or as a class for expanded clones.

clone_size,v_call,j_call,d_call,cdr3_aa,cdr3_nt
NA,TRBV18,TRBJ2-7,TRBD2,CASSPFGLDVYEQYF,TGTGCCAGCTCACCCTTTGGACTAGATGTATACGAGCAGTACTTC
NA,TRBV9,TRBJ2-2,NA,CASSGQGGVTGELFF,TGTGCCAGCAGCGGTCAGGGGGGCGTAACCGGGGAGCTGTTTTTT
NA,TRBV5-1,TRBJ2-1,TRBD1,CASSVGQGNEGEQFF,TGCGCCAGCAGCGTGGGACAGGGAAATGAGGGAGAGCAGTTCTTC
NA,TRBV5-6,TRBJ1-1,NA,CASSLAGIEGTEAFF,TGTGCCAGCAGCTTGGCCGGGATTGAAGGGACTGAAGCTTTCTTT
few,TRBV4-3,TRBJ2-5,TRBD2,CASSQALSGGSVETQYF,TGCGCCAGCAGCCAAGCATTAAGCGGGGGGTCTGTAGAGACCCAGTACTTC
NA,TRBV7-8,TRBJ1-2,NA,CASSLDRSNYGYTF,TGTGCCAGCAGCTTAGACAGGAGCAACTATGGCTACACCTTC
NA,TRBV5-5,TRBJ1-6,TRBD1,CASSLEDRGYSPLHF,TGTGCCAGCAGCTTGGAGGACAGGGGTTATTCACCCCTCCACTTT
NA,TRBV5-1,TRBJ1-4,NA,CASSGTSTNEKLFF,TGCGCCAGCAGCGGGACTTCAACTAATGAAAAACTGTTTTTT
NA,TRBV23-1,TRBJ1-5,NA,CASSPQYRPGNTVSNQPQHF,TGCGCCAGCAGTCCCCAGTATAGGCCAGGGAACACGGTTAGCAATCAGCCCCAGCATTTT
NA,TRBV2,TRBJ2-7,NA,CASSPGGTRDEQYF,TGTGCCAGCAGCCCCGGAGGCACTCGGGACGAGCAGTACTTC
NA,TRBV7-6,TRBJ2-7,NA,CASSLVSGDSYEQYF,TGTGCCAGCAGCTTAGTATCCGGGGACTCCTACGAGCAGTACTTC
NA,TRBV7-2,TRBJ1-3,TRBD1,CASSFQGAAGNTIYF,TGTGCCAGCAGCTTCCAGGGGGCTGCTGGAAACACCATATATTTT
NA,TRBV18,TRBJ1-1,NA,CASSPSRDHTEAFF,TGTGCCAGCTCACCAAGCAGGGATCACACTGAAGCTTTCTTT
NA,TRBV5-6,TRBJ1-3,TRBD1,CASSLVGTAGNTIYF,TGTGCCAGCAGCTTGGTTGGGACAGCTGGAAACACCATATATTTT
NA,TRBV3-1/TRBV3-2,TRBJ2-3,TRBD2,CATPREGLAGGSTDTQYF,TGTGCCACGCCTAGGGAGGGACTAGCGGGGGGTAGCACAGATACGCAGTATTTT
NA,TRBV29-1,TRBJ1-1,NA,CSVGAASFAEAFF,TGCAGCGTTGGGGCCGCGTCCTTCGCTGAAGCTTTCTTT
once,TRBV5-1,TRBJ2-7,TRBD1,CASSAGTEPTEQYF,TGCGCCAGCAGCGCCGGGACAGAACCTACGGAGCAGTACTTC
NA,TRBV3-1/TRBV3-2,TRBJ2-1,TRBD2,CASSHTFGASGSRGPNEQFF,TGTGCCAGCAGCCATACTTTCGGGGCTAGCGGGAGCCGGGGCCCCAATGAGCAGTTCTTC
NA,TRBV3-1/TRBV3-2,TRBJ1-3,TRBD1,CASSLQGHSGNTIYF,TGTGCCAGCAGCTTACAGGGGCACTCTGGAAACACCATATATTTT
NA,TRBV9,TRBJ2-5,NA,CASSADEGPLGSQYF,TGTGCCAGCAGCGCAGATGAGGGCCCCTTGGGCTCCCAGTACTTC
NA,TRBV2,TRBJ2-5,TRBD2,CASSDSGGKETQYF,TGTGCCAGCAGCGATAGCGGGGGGAAAGAGACCCAGTACTTC
NA,TRBV5-1,TRBJ2-7,NA,CVTYGFRQHF,TGCGTGACGTACGGGTTTAGGCAGCACTTC
NA,TRBV5-1,TRBJ2-5,NA,CASSLQSTTSSIETQYF,TGCGCCAGCAGCTTGCAATCAACAACTAGCTCTATAGAGACCCAGTACTTC
NA,TRBV9,TRBJ2-2,TRBD2,CASLAGGFGAGELFF,TGTGCCAGCCTTGCGGGGGGCTTCGGTGCCGGGGAGCTGTTTTTT
NA,TRBV6-5,TRBJ2-6,TRBD1,CASRRQGTGANVLTF,TGTGCCAGCAGACGACAGGGGACGGGGGCCAACGTCCTGACTTTC
NA,TRBV7-9,TRBJ2-3,NA,CASSSGGQQSTDTQYF,TGTGCCAGCAGCTCAGGGGGGCAGCAATCCACAGATACGCAGTATTTT
NA,TRBV24-1,TRBJ1-2,TRBD1,CATSDGGRGQGYGYTF,TGTGCCACCAGTGATGGGGGCAGGGGGCAAGGATATGGCTACACCTTC
NA,TRBV4-2,TRBJ1-5,TRBD1,CASSQNGDRGGEPQHF,TGTGCCAGCAGCCAAAATGGGGACAGGGGTGGGGAGCCCCAGCATTTT
once,TRBV18,TRBJ1-4,NA,CASSSGGITNEKLFF,TGTGCCAGCTCAAGCGGGGGAATCACTAATGAAAAACTGTTTTTT
NA,TRBV5-4,TRBJ1-2,TRBD1,CASSPRGPINYGYTF,TGTGCCAGCAGCCCGAGGGGGCCGATCAACTATGGCTACACCTTC
NA,TRBV6-5,TRBJ2-7,TRBD1,CASRPPGQGYEQYF,TGTGCCAGCAGGCCCCCGGGACAGGGGTACGAGCAGTACTTC
NA,TRBV10-1,TRBJ2-3,TRBD2,CASSPGLEGDTQYF,TGCGCCAGCAGCCCGGGACTAGAAGGAGATACGCAGTATTTT
NA,TRBV28,TRBJ1-6,TRBD1,CASSKTGGASPLHF,TGTGCCAGCAGTAAGACAGGGGGCGCTTCACCCCTCCACTTT
NA,TRBV18,TRBJ1-2,NA,CASSPLEANYGYTF,TGTGCCAGCTCACCACTGGAGGCGAACTATGGCTACACCTTC
NA,TRBV5-1,TRBJ1-1,TRBD1,CASSFNGRDRKAFF,TGCGCCAGCAGCTTTAACGGCCGGGACAGAAAAGCTTTCTTT
NA,TRBV5-1,TRBJ2-7,NA,CASSGQGGYEQYF,TGCGCCAGCAGCGGGCAGGGAGGCTACGAGCAGTACTTC
NA,TRBV7-4,TRBJ1-5,NA,CASSPRVLNQPQHF,TGTGCCAGCAGTCCCCGGGTTCTCAATCAGCCCCAGCATTTT
NA,TRBV28,TRBJ1-3,NA,CASSLGGNTIYF,TGTGCCAGCAGCCTCGGGGGAAACACCATATATTTT
NA,TRBV5-1,TRBJ1-2,NA,CASSLYLQGPYGYTF,TGCGCCAGCAGCTTATACTTACAGGGCCCTTATGGCTACACCTTC
NA,TRBV18,TRBJ2-1,NA,CASSYGGPPSGNEQFF,TGTGCCAGCTCATACGGGGGGCCCCCCTCCGGAAATGAGCAGTTCTTC
NA,TRBV6-1,TRBJ1-4,TRBD1,CASSESRGGAFYEKLFF,TGTGCCAGCAGTGAAAGTCGAGGGGGCGCTTTTTATGAAAAACTGTTTTTT
NA,TRBV15,TRBJ1-3,NA,CATSRDQGLGNTIYF,TGTGCCACCAGCAGAGATCAGGGGTTAGGAAACACCATATATTTT
NA,TRBV7-6,TRBJ2-3,NA,CASSLGVADTQYF,TGTGCCAGCAGCTTAGGTGTCGCAGATACGCAGTATTTT
NA,TRBV19,TRBJ1-5,TRBD1,CASSTTGGLNQPQHF,TGTGCCAGTAGTACGACAGGGGGTTTAAATCAGCCCCAGCATTTT
NA,TRBV4-2,TRBJ2-5,TRBD2,CASSQVGASGTQETQYF,TGTGCCAGCAGCCAAGTAGGTGCTAGCGGGACTCAAGAGACCCAGTACTTC
NA,TRBV9,TRBJ1-2,TRBD1,CASGFHRDRSGYTF,TGTGCCAGCGGGTTTCACCGGGACAGGTCGGGCTACACCTTC
NA,TRBV7-9,TRBJ1-2,NA,CASSSQGSGGYTF,TGTGCCAGCAGCTCGCAGGGTAGCGGTGGCTACACCTTC
NA,TRBV9,TRBJ1-2,TRBD1,CASSPMTGNYGYTF,TGTGCCAGCAGCCCAATGACAGGGAACTATGGCTACACCTTC
NA,TRBV30,TRBJ1-5,NA,CAWSLRGTSNQPQHF,TGTGCCTGGAGCCTACGGGGGACCAGCAATCAGCCCCAGCATTTT
once,TRBV6-5,TRBJ2-7,NA,CASSYRRGSYEQYF,TGTGCCAGCAGTTATAGGCGGGGTTCCTACGAGCAGTACTTC